The clone carrying this T cell receptor beta chain was seen a handful of times. No antigen is known for it. Gene names are mouse gene names. Sequencing ends 1 residue short of the CDR3 end; the germline J gene provides the rest. This specimen belongs to a study of tissue T cells after allogeneic stem cell transplantation. Broader study findings: TCR repertoires tracked anatomic similarity, regardless of disease or transplant status.

Data came from immunoSEQ multiplex PCR; TCRdb stores just in-frame clones and leaves some out. Found here are under 9,000 clones, approximately 37% of them singletons; the top ten hold under 3.5%. Sample time point: mouse harvest day 14 after allogeneic transplant. Mouse grafts combined 10^7 T-cell-depleted bone marrow cells with 10^6 splenic CD5+ T cells. The CDR3 has 12 residues. The germline V gene has CDR1 KGHTA and CDR2 FQNQQP. The sequenced material came from skin. V gene TRBV23 combines with J gene TRBJ1-2; the table names TRBD1, a call not compared with the DNA. The sequence came from a female BALB/c mouse given C57BL/6 T cells with graft-versus-host disease after an allogeneic hematopoietic cell transplant. The CDR3 region is CSSGTGNSDYTF. The covered CDR3 bases are TGCTCCAGCGGGACAGGGAACTCCGACTACACC.